These 20 T cell receptor beta chains were sequenced from one sample in a study of Ad26.COV2.S vaccination and SARS-CoV-2 variants. Clones were read by immunoSEQ multiplex PCR, and TCRdb kept only the in-frame ones, dropping some. This sample carries fewer than 400,000 clones, 85% to 90% of them seen once, and the ten largest clones take 1.5% to 2.5%. Treatment defined: some 20 received Ad26.COV2.S at low or high dose, single or two shots; about five received placebo; per-sample allocation not given. Each sample was drawn 63 days after the first injection (of vaccine or placebo). Sequences were derived from peripheral blood, sampled in a trial of Ad26.COV2.S vaccine versus placebo. Every receptor here comes from a person between 18 and 65 years old who received the Ad26.COV2.S COVID-19 vaccine or a placebo.

The gene calls are TRBV9 and TRBJ2-2; 7 bases match TRBD2. Germline V gives CDR1 SGDLS, CDR2 YYNGEE. The CDR3 runs 17 residues. J gave up 6 bases and V 2 bases, and 13 bases lay outside the gene matches. The CDR3 DNA follows: TGTGCCAGCAGCGTCGAAGCGGGGAGGTTAGTGCCCGGGGAGCTGTTTTTT. Translation gives CASSVEAGRLVPGELFF.

This clone was observed a single time. The V and J genes are TRBV20-1 and TRBJ1-1; D is possibly TRBD1 (5 bases). CDR1 DFQATT and CDR2 SNEGSKA come from the germline V gene (reference sequence). The CDR3 extends over 10 amino acids. The CDR3 DNA sequence: TGCAGGGGGGTTGACACTGAAGCTTTCTTT. The encoded protein is CRGVDTEAFF.

This sequence joins TRBV4-2 and TRBJ1-1; D call uncertain. Per the germline V gene, CDR1 is LGHNA and CDR2 is YNFKEQ. V was trimmed by 4 bases and J by 1 base, leaving 7 bases between them. The CDR3 is 13 amino acids. CDR3 amino acids: CASSLESNTEAFF. In nucleotides, the CDR3 is TGTGCCAGCAGCCTTGAATCGAACACTGAAGCTTTCTTT.

The chain links TRBV19 to TRBJ2-5; TRBD1 matches 11 bases. From germline, CDR1 is LNHDA and CDR2 SQIVND (reference sequence). The CDR3 contains 18 residues. The junction had 13 bases not matched to a gene; V was cut back by 2 bases and J by 5 bases. The CDR3 region is CASSIRPAGQGAGETQYF. For the CDR3, the DNA is TGTGCCAGTAGTATACGCCCCGCAGGACAGGGGGCAGGGGAGACCCAGTACTTC.

This clone was seen a few times. The V call is TRBV5-6, the J call TRBJ2-7; no definite D call. CDR3 length: 12 amino acids. Germline V gives CDR1 SGHDT, CDR2 YYEEEE. V was trimmed by 4 bases and J by 2 bases, leaving 7 bases between them. Written as DNA, the CDR3 is TGTGCCAGCAGCGGTAACGCCTACGAGCAGTACTTC. As protein: CASSGNAYEQYF.

The gene calls are TRBV6-1 and TRBJ2-4; a weak D match, TRBD1 (6 bases). The CDR3 loop spans 15 amino acids. CDR1 is MNHNS and CDR2 is SASEGT in the germline V gene. Trimming left V 3 bases short and J 4 bases short, with 13 bases between. CDR3 coding DNA: TGTGCCAGCAGTGAGGGGGCAGTGGGGAAAAACATTCAGTACTTC. Protein sequence: CASSEGAVGKNIQYF.

The rearrangement joins TRBV6-2 or TRBV6-3 to TRBJ1-2; no reliable D call. The CDR3 consists of 16 residues. From germline, CDR1 is MNHEY and CDR2 SVGEGT. Trimming took 2 bases from V and 4 from J, leaving 17 bases between them. Written as DNA, the CDR3 is TGTGCCAGCAGTTACGGACGCGGAGGGCAGAGCTATGGCTACACCTTC. It codes for CASSYGRGGQSYGYTF.

The chain has TRBV6-4 and TRBJ2-3; no reliable D call. The CDR3 runs to 16 residues. Trimming left V 0 bases short and J 0 bases short, with 10 bases between. Germline lookup yields CDR1 MRHNA and CDR2 SNTAGT. CDR3 protein: CASSDSVNSSTDTQYF. The CDR3 bases are TGTGCCAGCAGTGACTCAGTAAATTCTAGCACAGATACGCAGTATTTT.

The chain is built from TRBV29-1 and TRBJ2-3; D possibly corresponds to TRBD1 (6 bases). Germline loops: CDR1 SQVTM, CDR2 ANQGSEA. The CDR3 runs to 14 residues. V dropped 3 bases and J dropped 2 bases, with 12 bases sitting between them. The CDR3 spells CSVDQQGLTDTQYF. CDR3 in DNA: TGCAGCGTTGATCAACAGGGTCTCACAGATACGCAGTATTTT.

V is TRBV2 and J is TRBJ1-1; maybe TRBD1 (6 bases). Trimming cost V 5 bases and J 3 bases, with 16 bases left between them. CDR3 length: 15 amino acids. Germline V lookup: CDR1 SNHLY, CDR2 FYNNEI. The CDR3 region has the DNA TGTGCCAGCAGTCTTACAGGGAACGTCGACACTGAAGCTTTCTTT. It is translated as CASSLTGNVDTEAFF.

This sequence joins TRBV15 and TRBJ2-4; 7 nucleotides agree with TRBD1. CDR3 length equals 15 residues. After removal of 0 bases from V and 4 bases from J, the junction contained 3 bases not matched to a gene. CDR1 is LNHNV, CDR2 YYDKDF, per germline (reference sequence). CDR3: CATSRDQQGKNIQYF. Here the CDR3 DNA reads TGTGCCACCAGCAGAGATCAACAGGGGAAAAACATTCAGTACTTC. Supplemented by reference TRBV15 and TRBJ2-4, the full variable domain reads DAMVIQNPRYQVTQFGKPVTLSCSQTLNHNVMYWYQQKSSQAPKLLFHYYDKDFNNEADTPDNFQSRRPNTSFCFLDIRSPGLGDTAMYLCATSRDQQGKNIQYFGAGTRLSVL.

The chain combines TRBV3-1 (or the pseudogene TRBV3-2) with TRBJ1-3; D is perhaps TRBD1 (5 bases). The CDR3 spans 15 residues. The V end lost 1 base, the J end lost 0 bases, and 7 bases lay between the germline ends. CDR1 and CDR2 (germline): LGHDT, YNNKEL (reference sequence). DNA of the CDR3: TGTGCCAGCAGCCAAGGAAGGGGCTCTGGAAACACCATATATTTT. Encoded protein: CASSQGRGSGNTIYF.

J is TRBJ2-2 and V is TRBV18; 7 nucleotides line up with TRBD1. Trimming at V came to 6 bases and at J to 6 bases, leaving 10 bases not matched to a gene. Germline lookup yields CDR1 KGHSH and CDR2 LQKENI. The CDR3 covers 15 residues. The DNA for the CDR3 is TGTGCCAGCTCTCCTTCACAACAGGGGCCCGGGGAGCTGTTTTTT. This translates into CASSPSQQGPGELFF.

The gene calls are TRBV30 and TRBJ2-3, with 9 bases lining up with TRBD2. CDR3 length: 15 residues. Germline CDR1 reads GTSNPN; CDR2 reads SVGIG (reference sequence). Trimming cost V 5 bases and J 1 base; bases outside gene matches: 7. Here the CDR3 DNA reads TGTGCCTGGTCGTTCGGCGGGGGGGGCACAGATACGCAGTATTTT. Encoded protein: CAWSFGGGGTDTQYF.

The rearrangement links TRBV5-4 to TRBJ2-1; tentatively, D is TRBD2 (6 bases). Deletions cut 7 bases from V and 2 bases from J, with 13 bases between. CDR3 size: 14 residues. The germline V gene has CDR1 SGHNT and CDR2 YYREEE (reference sequence). The CDR3 here is CASQSWGAYNEQFF. CDR3 DNA: TGTGCCAGCCAAAGCTGGGGGGCCTACAATGAGCAGTTCTTC. Combining the CDR3 with reference TRBV5-4 and TRBJ2-1 gives the whole variable domain ETGVTQSPTHLIKTRGQQVTLRCSSQSGHNTVSWYQQALGQGPQFIFQYYREEENGRGNFPPRFSGLQFPNYSSELNVNALELDDSALYLCASQSWGAYNEQFFGPGTRLTVL.

The V call is TRBV5-1, the J call TRBJ2-3; 10 positions match TRBD2. The germline CDR1 and CDR2 sequences are SGHRS and YFSETQ. The CDR3 is 16 amino acids. Germline trimming cut 3 bases from V and 1 base from J; bases unmatched to any gene: 5. The CDR3 DNA reads as TGCGCCAGCAGCTCTGGAGGGACTAGCGGCACAGATACGCAGTATTTT. As protein: CASSSGGTSGTDTQYF.

This clone was recorded a few times. The genes are TRBV30 and TRBJ1-6; 7 nucleotides match TRBD1. V was clipped by 5 bases and J by 4 bases; unmatched bases: 2. The CDR3 loop spans 13 amino acids. Germline CDR1 GTSNPN, CDR2 SVGIG (reference sequence). CDR3 DNA: TGTGCCTGGGAACAGGGGTATAATTCACCCCTCCACTTT. Residues: CAWEQGYNSPLHF.

This clone was found a few times. This chain connects TRBV10-1 to TRBJ2-3; D is ambiguous. Trimming took off 5 bases at V and 8 bases at J, with 8 bases between the two ends. This CDR3 contains 11 residues. Looked up from germline, CDR1 is WNHNN and CDR2 is SYGVQD (reference sequence). The CDR3 region has the DNA TGCGCCAGCAGTTCGGGTCTTACGCAGTATTTT. Its translation: CASSSGLTQYF.

This chain links TRBV20-1 with TRBJ1-2; tentative D call: TRBD1 (5 bases). Germline loops: CDR1 DFQATT, CDR2 SNEGSKA (reference sequence). The CDR3 spans 12 residues. With 3 bases removed from V and 2 bases from J, the gap between germline ends came to 7 bases. The CDR3 nucleotides read TGCAGTGCTAGTCGGGGGAACTATGGCTACACCTTC. This encodes CSASRGNYGYTF.

The V call is TRBV14, the J call TRBJ1-6; 8 nucleotides line up with TRBD1. In germline, CDR1 is SGHDN, CDR2 FVKESK. The J segment lost 7 bases and the V segment lost 1 base, leaving 3 bases of the junction unmatched. The CDR3 spans 15 residues. CDR3 loop: CASSQAQGGNSPLHF. In DNA form, the CDR3 reads TGTGCCAGCAGCCAAGCACAGGGGGGGAATTCACCCCTCCACTTT.